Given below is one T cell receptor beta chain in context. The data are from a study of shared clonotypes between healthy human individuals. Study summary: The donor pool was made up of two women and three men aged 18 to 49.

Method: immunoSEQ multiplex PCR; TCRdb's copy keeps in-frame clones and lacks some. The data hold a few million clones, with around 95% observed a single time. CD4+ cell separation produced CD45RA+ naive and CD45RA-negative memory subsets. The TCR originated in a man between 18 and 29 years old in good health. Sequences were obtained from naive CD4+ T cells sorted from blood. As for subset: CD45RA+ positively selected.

The CDR3 here is CASRLLHAKETQYF. The CDR3 DNA reads as TGTGCAAGTCGCTTACTACACGCTAAAGAGACCCAGTACTTC. J is TRBJ2-5 and V is TRBV12-2. TRBV12-2 is flagged as a pseudogene. There are 14 residues in the CDR3.